These T cell receptor beta chains were read from a single sample in a study of early stage breast cancer tumors. Sequencing was performed with immunoSEQ multiplex PCR; in TCRdb, only in-frame clones are kept and a portion is missing. The table lists 10,000 to 11,000 clones, 75% to 85% of them singletons, with approximately 15% in the top ten. Source material: breast tumor tissue. These receptors were taken from a person aged 70 to 85 with breast cancer. Each CDR3 is given with its conserved first and last residue. D genes are given only for firm matches. Size values are once, few and many counts, or a class for expanded clones, and some rows have none.

V gene	clone size	J gene	D gene	CDR3 DNA	CDR3 protein
TRBV11-3	-	TRBJ2-2	-	TGTGCCAGCAGCTCTCCATCAGGCGGGGAGCTGTTTTTT	CASSSPSGGELFF
TRBV19	-	TRBJ2-2	-	TGTGCCAGTTGGTCGGCCGGGGAGCTGTTTTTT	CASWSAGELFF
TRBV11-3	-	TRBJ2-1	-	TGTGCCAGCAGCTTAATGGCGGGTGGCAATGAGCAGTTCTTC	CASSLMAGGNEQFF
TRBV27	-	TRBJ1-5	-	TGTGCCAGCCCCCGGCGGGAACGTTGGCGGCAGCCCCAGCATTTT	CASPRRERWRQPQHF
TRBV4-2	-	TRBJ1-4	-	TGTGCCAGCAGCCAAGATCCCGGGCCCAAGAGGGATGAAAAACTGTTTTTT	CASSQDPGPKRDEKLFF
TRBV11-2	once	TRBJ2-7	-	TGTGCCAGCAGCTGGCGAGGGTCAGTCTACGAGCAGTACTTC	CASSWRGSVYEQYF
TRBV19	-	TRBJ1-1	-	TGTGCCAGTAGTGACCGATCCGGGGGCACTGAAGCTTTCTTT	CASSDRSGGTEAFF
TRBV5-4	-	TRBJ2-3	TRBD2	TGTGCCAGCAGCTCTAGACTAGCGGGGTTTAGCACAGATACGCAGTATTTT	CASSSRLAGFSTDTQYF
TRBV27	-	TRBJ1-5	-	TGTGCCAGCAGAAAGACAGAAGTTCAGCCCCAGCATTTT	CASRKTEVQPQHF
TRBV5-3	-	TRBJ1-5	TRBD1	TGTGCCAGAAGCCTTAAAGGGACAGAAGTCTCTTATAGCAATCAGCCCCAGCATTTT	CARSLKGTEVSYSNQPQHF
TRBV19	-	TRBJ1-2	TRBD1	TGTGCCAGTAGTATAGACGGTCCGACAGGGACGGACATCCATGGCTACACCTTC	CASSIDGPTGTDIHGYTF
TRBV6-6	-	TRBJ1-6	TRBD1	TGTGCCAGCAGTTACCCCCCCGGACAGGGTATGTCACCCCTCCACTTT	CASSYPPGQGMSPLHF
TRBV27	-	TRBJ1-1	-	TGTGCCAGCAGTTTTTACACCACCACTGAAGCTTTCTTT	CASSFYTTTEAFF
TRBV30	once	TRBJ1-5	-	TGTGCCTGGAGTGTATACGGGGGGGATCAGCCCCAGCATTTT	CAWSVYGGDQPQHF
TRBV5-1	-	TRBJ2-1	TRBD2	TGCGCCAGCAGCTCAACTAGCGGGCCTTACAATGAGCAGTTCTTC	CASSSTSGPYNEQFF
TRBV6-6	-	TRBJ1-5	-	TGTGCCAGCAGGCTAAACAGGGAAGCCAATCAGCCCCAGCATTTT	CASRLNREANQPQHF
TRBV10-3	medium-sized	TRBJ2-1	TRBD1	TGTGCCAGCCGGACAGGGATTTACAATGAGCAGTTCTTC	CASRTGIYNEQFF
TRBV7-9	-	TRBJ1-1	-	TGTGCCAGCAGCTTAAGTCGGGGGGGGGTCGCTGAAGCTTTCTTT	CASSLSRGGVAEAFF
TRBV5-1	-	TRBJ2-5	TRBD1	TGCGCCAGCAAAGAAGGGACAGCCAGGGAGACCCAGTACTTC	CASKEGTARETQYF
TRBV18	-	TRBJ2-5	-	TGTGCCAGCTCACCACCCCAGGGTCAAGGAGAGACCCAGTACTTC	CASSPPQGQGETQYF
TRBV7-2	-	TRBJ1-5	TRBD1	TGTGCCAGCAGCTTAGGACAGGGGGCGAGTCAGCCCCAGCATTTT	CASSLGQGASQPQHF
TRBV11-3	once	TRBJ2-1	TRBD1	TGTGCCAGCAGCTTAGGGACAGGGTACAATGAGCAGTTCTTC	CASSLGTGYNEQFF
TRBV4-3	-	TRBJ2-7	TRBD2	TGCGCCAGCAGCCAAGGAGCGACAGTGGGGGGGTACGAGCAGTACTTC	CASSQGATVGGYEQYF
TRBV5-6	-	TRBJ2-1	TRBD2	TGTGCCAGCAGCTGGGATTATAGCGGGGGGGGCAATGAGCAGTTCTTC	CASSWDYSGGGNEQFF
TRBV5-1	few	TRBJ1-5	-	TGCGCCAGCAGCGCAGGACAGACTAATCAGCCCCAGCATTTT	CASSAGQTNQPQHF
TRBV9	-	TRBJ2-1	TRBD1	TGTGCCAGCAGCGTAACGGGACAGACGTACAATGAGCAGTTCTTC	CASSVTGQTYNEQFF
TRBV18	-	TRBJ2-3	-	TGTGCCAGCTCACCACGCGGGGTTAGCACAGATACGCAGTATTTT	CASSPRGVSTDTQYF
TRBV11-2	-	TRBJ2-1	-	TGTGCCAGCAACCTCAAGGGGGATCTCTCCTACAATGAGCAGTTCTTC	CASNLKGDLSYNEQFF
TRBV2	few	TRBJ1-5	-	TGTGCCAGCAAAGGGGGTCCGAGCAATCAGCCCCAGCATTTT	CASKGGPSNQPQHF
TRBV7-6	-	TRBJ2-7	TRBD2	TGTGCCAGCAGCCCGGGTGGACTAGCGGGAAAGGAGCAGTACTTC	CASSPGGLAGKEQYF
TRBV5-4	-	TRBJ1-2	-	TGTGCCAGCAGCTATGACAGATCCTATGGCTACACCTTC	CASSYDRSYGYTF
TRBV11-2	medium-sized	TRBJ1-2	TRBD1	TGTGCCAGCAGCCTGGGACAGAACTATGGCTACACCTTC	CASSLGQNYGYTF
TRBV6-5	-	TRBJ2-3	TRBD2	TGTGCCAGCAAAAATAGCGGGGGCACAGATACGCAGTATTTT	CASKNSGGTDTQYF
TRBV30	-	TRBJ1-2	TRBD1	TGTGCCTGGAGGGGGACAGGGGGCTGGGGTGGCTACACCTTC	CAWRGTGGWGGYTF
TRBV12-2	-	TRBJ2-7	-	TGTGCAAGTCGCTTATGGGCAGGGGGCTACGAGCAGTACTTC	CASRLWAGGYEQYF
TRBV7-8	-	TRBJ1-4	-	TGTGCCAGCAGCTACCTATCCCCACGCAGGAATGAAAAACTGTTTTTT	CASSYLSPRRNEKLFF
TRBV7-9	-	TRBJ1-2	TRBD1	TGTGCCAGCGAAGGACAGGATAACTATGGCTACACCTTC	CASEGQDNYGYTF
TRBV5-1	-	TRBJ2-7	TRBD2	TGCGCCAGCAGCTGGGGGACTAGCCTCGGCTACGAGCAGTACTTC	CASSWGTSLGYEQYF
TRBV11-3	few	TRBJ2-2	-	TGTGCCAGCGGGCTAGCTCGCGGGGAGCTGTTTTTT	CASGLARGELFF
TRBV28	once	TRBJ2-4	-	TGTGCCAGCACCGAGGGTAGAGACATTCAGTACTTC	CASTEGRDIQYF
TRBV5-1	-	TRBJ2-3	TRBD1	TGCGCCAGCAGCTTGGGGACAGGGAACCCAGATACGCAGTATTTT	CASSLGTGNPDTQYF
TRBV18	-	TRBJ2-3	TRBD2	TGTGCCAGCTCACTAACCGGGACTAGCGGGCTAACACCCACAGATACGCAGTATTTT	CASSLTGTSGLTPTDTQYF
TRBV12-2	-	TRBJ1-6	-	-	CASRLVGAGTVSSYNSPLHF
TRBV19	-	TRBJ2-6	TRBD2	TGTGCCAGTACCAACCCCGGGGGGGCCGGGGCCAACGTCCTGACTTTC	CASTNPGGAGANVLTF
TRBV18	-	TRBJ2-3	TRBD2	TGTGCCAGCTCACAGCAACCTAGCGGGGGGTCCACAGATACGCAGTATTTT	CASSQQPSGGSTDTQYF
TRBV14	-	TRBJ1-2	TRBD1	TGTGCCAGCAGCCCATCGTGGACAGGGGGGATGTCCTATGGCTACACCTTC	CASSPSWTGGMSYGYTF
TRBV7-9	-	TRBJ2-5	-	TGTGCCAGCAGTTCACAGGTCGGGGAGACCCAGTACTTC	CASSSQVGETQYF
TRBV29-1	-	TRBJ2-1	TRBD2	TGCAGCGTTGTGTCCAGCGGGGGGGGAGATGAGCAGTTCTTC	CSVVSSGGGDEQFF
TRBV7-9	few	TRBJ2-2	TRBD1	TGTGCCAGCAGCTCAGGGGGCCCCGGGGAGCTGTTTTTT	CASSSGGPGELFF
TRBV19	-	TRBJ2-3	-	TGTGCCAGTAGCCGACAGGCTCAGGGGACAGATACGCAGTATTTT	CASSRQAQGTDTQYF
TRBV5-1	-	TRBJ2-3	-	TGCGCCAGCAGCATAAGTTCTCGCGGCACAGATACGCAGTATTTT	CASSISSRGTDTQYF
TRBV7-2	-	TRBJ2-7	TRBD2	TGTGCCAGCAGCTCGGGACTAGCGGGGTACGAGCAGTACTTC	CASSSGLAGYEQYF
TRBV10-2	few	TRBJ1-4	TRBD1	TGCGCCAGCAGTGAGACAGGGGGCCTCGCTAATGAAAAACTGTTTTTT	CASSETGGLANEKLFF
TRBV7-2	-	TRBJ1-5	TRBD1	TGTGCCAGCAGCGGGACCGGGACAGTCAATCAGCCCCAGCATTTT	CASSGTGTVNQPQHF
TRBV9	-	TRBJ1-2	-	TGTGCCAGCAGCGTATCAGGGTGGAACTATGGCTACACCTTC	CASSVSGWNYGYTF
TRBV10-3	-	TRBJ1-2	-	TGTGCCATCAGAGGACAGCTATATGGCTACACCTTC	CAIRGQLYGYTF
TRBV6-1	-	TRBJ1-5	TRBD1	TGTGCCAGCAGTGACCTGGACAGGGGGAGAAGCAATCAGCCCCAGCATTTT	CASSDLDRGRSNQPQHF
TRBV30	-	TRBJ2-1	TRBD1	TGTGCCTGGTACAGGGGGACCCCCTACAATGAGCAGTTCTTC	CAWYRGTPYNEQFF
TRBV7-6	once	TRBJ2-3	-	TGTGCCAGCAGCTTGCAGGCTTCTAGCACAGATACGCAGTATTTT	CASSLQASSTDTQYF